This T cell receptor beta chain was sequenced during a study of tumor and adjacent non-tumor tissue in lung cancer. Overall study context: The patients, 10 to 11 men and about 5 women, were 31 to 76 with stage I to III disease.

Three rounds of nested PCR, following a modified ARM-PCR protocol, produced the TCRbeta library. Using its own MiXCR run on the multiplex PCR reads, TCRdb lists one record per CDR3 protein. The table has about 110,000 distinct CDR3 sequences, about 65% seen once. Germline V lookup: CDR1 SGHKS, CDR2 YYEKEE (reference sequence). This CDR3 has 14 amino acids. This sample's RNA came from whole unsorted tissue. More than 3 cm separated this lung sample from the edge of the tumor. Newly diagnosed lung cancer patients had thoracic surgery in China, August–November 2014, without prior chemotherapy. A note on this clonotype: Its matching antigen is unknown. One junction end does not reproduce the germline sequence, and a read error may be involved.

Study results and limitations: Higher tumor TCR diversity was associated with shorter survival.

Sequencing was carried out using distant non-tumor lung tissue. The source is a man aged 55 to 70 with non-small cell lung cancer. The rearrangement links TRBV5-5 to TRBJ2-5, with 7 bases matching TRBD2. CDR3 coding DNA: TGTGCCAACAGCTGGGAACTAGCGCAAGAGACCCAGTACTTC. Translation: CANSWELAQETQYF.